A selection of T cell receptor beta chains follows, all from one sample in a study of blood T cells in healthy people across ages. TCRdb fed the 5' RACE reads into MiXCR, producing one record per CDR3 protein. Of roughly 680,000 distinct CDR3 sequences in the sample, roughly 50% were seen once. Specimen: blood. These receptor sequences come from an older woman in good health. CDR3s include the opening cysteine and the closing phenylalanine or tryptophan. Expanded clones get a size class; other rows say once, few or many, or leave the size out.

CDR3: CATSRGRTGNQPQHF; J: TRBJ1-5; size: .; V: TRBV15
CDR3: CASSLNGRANVLTF; J: TRBJ2-6; size: .; V: TRBV7-3
CDR3: CASSFGDRDDTGELFF; J: TRBJ2-2; size: once; V: TRBV5-1
CDR3: CASSLAGGKHTDTQYF; J: TRBJ2-3; size: .; V: TRBV7-2
CDR3: CASSAPLRSYEQYF; J: .; size: .; V: TRBV5-5
CDR3: CASSTLLGLQNIQYF; J: .; size: few; V: TRBV6-2/TRBV6-3
CDR3: CAISDTSGSGEQYF; J: TRBJ2-7; size: .; V: TRBV10-3
CDR3: CANSVTAGLAYNEQYF; J: TRBJ2-7; size: .; V: TRBV9
CDR3: CASNFGAGSTDTQYF; J: TRBJ2-3; size: .; V: TRBV11-2
CDR3: CASSIPGLARPQETQYF; J: TRBJ2-5; size: few; V: TRBV21-1
CDR3: CASSATGGSTWETQYF; J: TRBJ2-5; size: .; V: TRBV28
CDR3: CSVEPDTSYGYTF; J: TRBJ1-2; size: few; V: TRBV29-1
CDR3: CASNTLSGSPANYGYTF; J: TRBJ1-2; size: few; V: TRBV11-2
CDR3: CSATVGGHGYTF; J: TRBJ1-2; size: .; V: TRBV20-1
CDR3: CASSLLLAGGTDTQYF; J: TRBJ2-3; size: few; V: TRBV27